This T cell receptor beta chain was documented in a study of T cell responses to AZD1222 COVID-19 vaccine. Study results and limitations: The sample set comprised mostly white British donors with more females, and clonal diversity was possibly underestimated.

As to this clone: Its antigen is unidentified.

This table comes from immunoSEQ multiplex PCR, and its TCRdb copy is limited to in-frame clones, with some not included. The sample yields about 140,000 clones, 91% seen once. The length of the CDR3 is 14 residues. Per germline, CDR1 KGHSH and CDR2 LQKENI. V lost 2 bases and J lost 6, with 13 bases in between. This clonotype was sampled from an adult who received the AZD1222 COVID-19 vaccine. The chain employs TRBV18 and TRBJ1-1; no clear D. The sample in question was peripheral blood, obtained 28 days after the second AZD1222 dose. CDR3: CASSPGVKAAEAFF. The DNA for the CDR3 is TGTGCCAGCTCACCAGGTGTCAAGGCGGCTGAAGCTTTCTTT.